A single sample gave rise to the 22 T cell receptor beta chains below, sequenced in a study of vaccination and CD4 T cells after COVID-19 (dated by TCRdb to 2022 to 2024). Their antigens remain unidentified. Sample treatment or condition, as interpreted from the label and publication: roughly 10-day PBMC culture with coronavirus spike peptide pools or control peptides (ViraFEST assay). The method was PCR. Sequencing was performed on an Illumina iSeq 100. DNA from cultured CD4+ T cells underwent TCR sequencing with the Oncomine TCR Beta short-read assay at the Johns Hopkins FTIC core. TCRdb itself trimmed the public reads at Q25 with fastp, ran MiXCR and retained productive beta chains. Rows merge per CDR3 protein into single entries with the most common DNA and genes. A total of 16,000 or so distinct CDR3 sequences appear in this sample, around 53% of them only once. About 9.4% of the sample lies in the top ten.

Sequenced material: CD4+ T cells from blood, cultured in vitro. Receptors were obtained from a human donor who had recovered from COVID-19.

The chain uses TRBV19 and TRBJ2-3; TRBD2 matches at 8 bases. CDR1 and CDR2 from the germline V gene are LNHDA and SQIVND (reference sequence). The CDR3 is 13 amino acids. Trimming cost V 5 bases and J 10 bases; bases outside gene matches: 8. The CDR3 sequence: CASSWRGADAQYF. The DNA of the CDR3 is TGTGCCAGTAGTTGGCGGGGGGCAGACGCGCAGTATTTT.

J is TRBJ2-4 and V is TRBV7-2; the D is unclear. Trimming took off 5 bases at V and 0 bases at J, with 14 bases between the two ends. Germline V gene lookup returns CDR1 SGHTA and CDR2 FQGNSA. There are 16 residues in the CDR3. The chain's CDR3 is CASSQALGQAKNIQYF. The CDR3 coding sequence is TGTGCCAGCAGCCAAGCCTTAGGCCAAGCCAAAAACATTCAGTACTTC.

The chain carries TRBV19 and TRBJ2-3, with TRBD2 matching over 14 bases. Germline V CDR1 and CDR2: LNHDA, SQIVND (reference sequence). V dropped 4 bases and J dropped 6; count of bases not matched to a gene: 9. CDR3 size: 17 residues. The CDR3 DNA reads as TGTGCCAGTAGTACTTGGGGACTAGCGGGAGTAAAGGATACGCAGTATTTT. Its translation is CASSTWGLAGVKDTQYF. The full variable domain, rest sourced from reference TRBV19 and TRBJ2-3, is DGGITQSPKYLFRKEGQNVTLSCEQNLNHDAMYWYRQDPGQGLRLIYYSQIVNDFQKGDIAEGYSVSREKKESFPLTVTSAQKNPTAFYLCASSTWGLAGVKDTQYFGPGTRLTVL.

V is TRBV20-1 and J is TRBJ2-3; D not resolved. Trimming left V 4 bases short and J 3 bases short, with 2 bases between. Germline values: CDR1 DFQATT, CDR2 SNEGSKA (reference sequence). This CDR3 spans 10 amino acids. The DNA of the CDR3 is TGCAGTGCTACGACAGATACGCAGTATTTT. Encoded protein: CSATTDTQYF.

This chain joins TRBV6-1 and TRBJ1-5; 7 bases are shared with TRBD1. V was pared by 6 bases and J by 5 bases, with 10 bases of the junction left unmatched. Germline V gives CDR1 MNHNS, CDR2 SASEGT. The CDR3 contains 15 residues. DNA for the CDR3: TGTGCCAGCAGGGGCCCGACAGGGTTCGATCAGCCCCAGCATTTT. This gives the protein CASRGPTGFDQPQHF.

This chain uses TRBV24-1 with TRBJ1-5; no firm D call. Looked up from germline, CDR1 is KGHDR and CDR2 is SFDVKD. V was cut by 2 bases and J by 6 bases, with 7 bases left in between. This CDR3 has 13 amino acids. The CDR3 protein is CATSDSRSQPQHF. The CDR3 DNA reads TGTGCCACCAGTGATTCCCGGAGTCAGCCCCAGCATTTT.

This clonotype is a singleton in its sample. The DNA for the CDR3 is TGTGCCAGCAGCCTTCGATCCGAGCAGTACTTC. This translates into CASSLRSEQYF. The genes are TRBV5-4 and TRBJ2-7, with D unclear. Germline-derived CDR1 and CDR2 are SGHNT and YYREEE (reference sequence). The CDR3 has 11 residues. V shed 4 bases and J shed 6 bases, with 8 bases lying between them. The complete variable domain, with remaining parts taken from reference TRBV5-4 and TRBJ2-7, reads ETGVTQSPTHLIKTRGQQVTLRCSSQSGHNTVSWYQQALGQGPQFIFQYYREEENGRGNFPPRFSGLQFPNYSSELNVNALELDDSALYLCASSLRSEQYFGPGTRLTVT.

The chain carries TRBV7-8 and TRBJ2-1, with TRBD2 as a possible D gene (6 bases). CDR1 and CDR2 from the germline V gene are SGHVS and FQNEAQ. The germline V and J ends were trimmed by 2 bases and 4 bases, with 15 bases remaining between them. CDR3 length: 16 residues. CDR3 amino acids: CASSLRSGGSYNEQFF. For the CDR3, the DNA is TGTGCCAGCAGCTTAAGGAGTGGGGGGAGTTACAATGAGCAGTTCTTC.

This clonotype was seen only a few times. The chain links TRBV6-1 to TRBJ1-5, with 7 bases aligning to TRBD1. Germline assignment: CDR1 MNHNS and CDR2 SASEGT. The CDR3 sequence is 15 residues long. V was clipped by 4 bases and J by 2 bases; unmatched bases: 5. The CDR3 reads CASSAIGTGNQPQHF. In DNA, the CDR3 is TGTGCCAGCAGTGCCATTGGGACAGGCAATCAGCCCCAGCATTTT.

V and J are TRBV20-1 and TRBJ2-6; weak D call: TRBD1 (6 bases). Trimming took 3 bases from V and 0 from J, leaving 9 bases between them. CDR3 length: 15 residues. CDR1 and CDR2 (germline): DFQATT, SNEGSKA (reference sequence). The CDR3 sequence is CSARAQGSGANVLTF. The CDR3 coding sequence is TGCAGTGCTAGGGCACAGGGCTCTGGGGCCAACGTCCTGACTTTC.

The chain joins TRBV5-1 to TRBJ1-1, with D unclear. The CDR3 sequence is 13 residues long. With 3 bases removed from V and 1 base from J, the gap between germline ends came to 7 bases. CDR1 is SGHRS and CDR2 is YFSETQ in the germline V gene. The CDR3 DNA is TGCGCCAGCAGCTCGGACGGGAACACTGAAGCTTTCTTT. It specifies CASSSDGNTEAFF.

In this sample, this clonotype turned up a few times. The chain is built from TRBV20-1 and TRBJ1-1; no clear D gene. This CDR3 spans 11 amino acids. Looked up from germline, CDR1 is DFQATT and CDR2 is SNEGSKA (reference sequence). Trimming left V 6 bases short and J 5 bases short, with 10 bases between. The CDR3 nucleotides are TGCAGTGCCAGACGGGAGACTGAAGCTTTCTTT. Amino acid sequence: CSARRETEAFF.

About this clonotype itself: The junction differs from germline at one of its ends, possibly a read error. The V call is TRBV6-1, the J call TRBJ2-3; D gene ambiguous. CDR3 size: 15 residues. Germline values: CDR1 MNHNS, CDR2 SASEGT. The CDR3 loop reads CAISESRTDTDTQYF. The CDR3, as DNA: TGTGCCATCAGTGAGTCGAGAACAGACACAGATACGCAGTATTTT.

This chain links TRBV12-3 or TRBV12-4 with TRBJ1-1, with 8 positions matching TRBD1. V was clipped by 6 bases and J by 8 bases; unmatched bases: 8. This CDR3 has 13 amino acids. The CDR3 protein is CASRLSDRVEAFF. CDR3 coding DNA: TGTGCCAGCAGACTTTCGGACAGGGTGGAAGCTTTCTTT.

The chain couples TRBV7-9 to TRBJ1-1, with 7 bases fitting TRBD1. Germline V gene data show CDR1 as SEHNR and CDR2 as FQNEAQ (reference sequence). The CDR3 runs to 12 residues. Trimming at V came to 4 bases and at J to 11 bases, leaving 7 bases not matched to a gene. The chain's CDR3 is CASSYEQGRAFF. In DNA, the CDR3 is TGTGCCAGCAGCTACGAACAGGGGCGTGCTTTCTTT.

The genes are TRBV28 and TRBJ1-2; TRBD1 agrees at 7 bases. V was clipped by 6 bases and J by 0 bases; unmatched bases: 4. This CDR3 region has 14 residues. The V gene's germline CDR1 is MDHEN and CDR2 SYDVKM. CDR3 loop: CASSTGTANYGYTF. CDR3 nucleotide sequence: TGTGCCAGCAGCACCGGGACAGCTAACTATGGCTACACCTTC.

This clonotype is labeled as medium-sized. V gene TRBV6-1 combines with J gene TRBJ2-7; the D call may be TRBD1 or TRBD2 (7 bases each). CDR3 size: 15 residues. The ends were cut back, 10 bases at V and 1 base at J, with 20 bases in the middle. Germline-derived CDR1 and CDR2 are MNHNS and SASEGT. CDR3 coding DNA: TGTGCCACCCAGGGGGGGGGCTATAGTTCCTACGAGCAGTACTTC. Translation gives CATQGGGYSSYEQYF.

This clonotype was picked up one time. A read error is the likely source, as a far larger clone sits one nucleotide away. The chain uses TRBV11-2 and TRBJ1-2, with 12 bases lining up with TRBD1. Germline V gene data show CDR1 as SGHAT and CDR2 as FQNNGV. This CDR3 spans 17 amino acids. DNA for the CDR3: TGTGTCAGCAGCCGTCCCGGGACAGGGGGCGCGGCCTATGGCTACACCTTC. Translated, it gives CVSSRPGTGGAAYGYTF.

The V gene is TRBV30, the J gene TRBJ1-2; D is unclear. The CDR3 is 13 amino acids. CDR1 is GTSNPN, CDR2 SVGIG, per germline (reference sequence). Trimming took off 4 bases at V and 8 bases at J, with 17 bases between the two ends. CDR3 region: CAWIRGSPAGYTF. The CDR3 coding sequence is TGTGCCTGGATACGTGGGTCTCCTGCCGGCTACACCTTC.

V usage is TRBV12-3 or TRBV12-4 and J usage is TRBJ1-1; 7 nucleotides agree with TRBD1. This CDR3 has 14 amino acids. The junction had 7 bases not matched to a gene; V was cut back by 2 bases and J by 7 bases. The CDR3 DNA sequence: TGTGCCAGCAGTTTATTGGCCCCAGGGGGTGAAGCTTTCTTT. The encoded protein is CASSLLAPGGEAFF.

The chain is built from TRBV20-1 and TRBJ2-7, with D possibly being TRBD1 (8 bases). V gave up 0 bases and J gave up 4 bases, with 16 bases separating them. This CDR3 contains 15 residues. The germline gives CDR1 DFQATT, CDR2 SNEGSKA (reference sequence). The DNA for the CDR3 is TGCAGTGCTAGAGAGATAGACAGGGGAGGGTACGAGCAGTACTTC. Translation gives CSAREIDRGGYEQYF.

Comments on this clonotype: Germline is not matched at one junction end, which may reflect a read error. The genes are TRBV12-3 or TRBV12-4 and TRBJ2-7; 12 bases line up with TRBD2. The length of the CDR3 is 14 residues. The DNA of the CDR3 is TGTGCCAGCAGTTTAGGCCTAGCGGGAGGGCCGGGGGACTTC. Translating gives CASSLGLAGGPGDF.